A selection of T cell receptor beta chains follows, all from one sample in a study of PD-1 blockade in classical Hodgkin lymphoma. Sequenced by immunoSEQ multiplex PCR; TCRdb stores in-frame clones only, minus some. Altogether around 13,000 clones are present, 82% being singletons, with the ten largest covering just over 4%. The material sequenced was peripheral blood mononuclear cells (PBMCs), taken at baseline. These receptors were collected from a human donor with classical Hodgkin lymphoma. CDR3s include the opening cysteine and the closing phenylalanine or tryptophan. A D gene is named only where the DNA matches it firmly. Where a row states a size, it is once, few, many or the class of an expanded clone; other rows omit it.

j_gene	d_gene	v_gene	abundance	CDR3aa	CDR3nt
TRBJ2-5	.	TRBV27	.	CASSLWNRQETQYF	TGTGCCAGCAGTTTATGGAACAGGCAAGAGACCCAGTACTTC
TRBJ2-3	.	TRBV7-3	.	CASSPRPSHSDTQYF	TGTGCCAGCAGCCCCCGGCCGAGCCATTCAGATACGCAGTATTTT
TRBJ2-7	TRBD1	TRBV19	.	CASSILGTGPIEQYF	TGTGCCAGTAGTATTTTGGGGACAGGGCCGATCGAGCAGTACTTC
TRBJ1-5	.	TRBV30	.	CAWSDGQLDQPQHF	TGTGCCTGGAGTGACGGACAGCTGGATCAGCCCCAGCATTTT
TRBJ2-5	.	TRBV19	.	CASSIPREETQYF	TGTGCCAGTAGTATCCCCAGAGAAGAGACCCAGTACTTC
TRBJ2-1	TRBD2	TRBV28	.	CASLGEGESYNEQFF	TGTGCCAGCCTGGGGGAGGGTGAGTCCTACAATGAGCAGTTCTTC
TRBJ1-4	.	TRBV18	.	CASSPGLYEKLFF	TGTGCCAGCTCACCGGGTCTTTATGAAAAACTGTTTTTT
TRBJ1-5	.	TRBV23-1	.	CASSQSGENNQPQHF	TGCGCCAGCAGTCAATCGGGGGAGAACAATCAGCCCCAGCATTTT
TRBJ2-3	.	TRBV5-4	.	CASSPAPSGLTDTQYF	TGTGCCAGCAGCCCGGCCCCGAGCGGACTCACAGATACGCAGTATTTT
TRBJ1-2	.	TRBV7-9	once	CASRRLKGNYGYTF	TGTGCCAGCCGTAGACTCAAGGGGAACTATGGCTACACCTTC